The present TCR beta chain was sequenced within a study of blood T cell repertoires in COVID-19. The overall study: T cells, B-cell-depleted T cells, or PBMCs provided the cDNA or gDNA that served as material.

Per the original methods: Quantification of nucleated cells was approximated via reference gene primer amplification. The assay was immunoSEQ multiplex PCR, and TCRdb's table has in-frame clones only and misses some. The V and J calls and clone size were taken over from that table, and D and trimming were inferred from the DNA. There are 200,000 to 250,000 clones in the sample; 84% occur only once, and 1.8% lies in the top ten. Looked up from germline, CDR1 is SNHLY and CDR2 is FYNNEI. The junction had 1 base not matched to a gene; V was cut back by 8 bases and J by 2 bases. The CDR3 sequence is 13 residues long. Clinical history as reported by participants underpinned cohort assignment. The recovered donors of Cohort 3 showed two negative PCRs, clearance, or symptom resolution.

The chain couples TRBV2 to TRBJ2-5; 11 bases are a match to TRBD2. Sequenced: PBMCs or T cells enriched from blood (not recorded which). The TCR originated in a man in his fifties or sixties who had recovered from COVID-19. The CDR3 loop reads CASGTSGQETQYF. The CDR3 DNA sequence: TGTGCCAGCGGGACTAGCGGACAAGAGACCCAGTACTTC.